The 18 T cell receptor beta chains given below trace back to one sample, sequenced in a study of blood T cell repertoires in COVID-19. Libraries were prepared by immunoSEQ multiplex PCR; TCRdb keeps only in-frame clonotypes and omits some of them. This sample has 95,000 to 100,000 clones, with 70% to 85% found just once. The sequencing sample was made of peripheral blood. Source of these receptors: a human donor in a cohort sampled during active COVID-19.

The chain recombines TRBV5-1 with TRBJ2-5; 7 bases align to TRBD1. The CDR3 is 14 residues long. Germline CDR1 reads SGHRS; CDR2 reads YFSETQ. V lost 4 bases to trimming and J lost 2 bases; unmatched junction nucleotides: 5. The CDR3 DNA sequence: TGCGCCAGCAGCCCGGGACAGTTTCAAGAGACCCAGTACTTC. Amino acid sequence: CASSPGQFQETQYF.

This clone was detected once. The genes are TRBV14 and TRBJ2-1, with D unclear. CDR3 length: 16 residues. Germline-derived CDR1 and CDR2 are SGHDN and FVKESK. Trimming stripped 1 base from V and 0 bases from J, with 10 bases between. The CDR3 loop reads CASSQVQSSSYNEQFF. The CDR3 coding sequence is TGTGCCAGCAGCCAAGTACAGTCAAGCTCCTACAATGAGCAGTTCTTC.

The CDR3 nucleotides are TGTGCCAGCAGCTTAGCTGTAGGGAGGGTCACTGAAGCTTTCTTT. It yields the protein CASSLAVGRVTEAFF. The chain has TRBV7-9 and TRBJ1-1; the D is unclear. Between the trimmed V and J ends, which lost 0 bases and 4 bases, there was a span of 12 bases. The CDR3 is 15 amino acids. The germline CDR1 and CDR2 sequences are SEHNR and FQNEAQ (reference sequence).

This clone was counted a single time. The rearrangement joins TRBV3-1 (or the pseudogene TRBV3-2) to TRBJ2-7; TRBD1 is a possible D gene (6 bases). The ends were cut back, 1 base at V and 3 bases at J, with 10 bases in the middle. This CDR3 comprises 14 residues. Germline V gene sequence: CDR1 LGHDT, CDR2 YNNKEL (reference sequence). The CDR3 DNA follows: TGTGCCAGCAGCCAAGTAGAACAGGGCTACGAGCAGTACTTC. It codes for CASSQVEQGYEQYF.

J is TRBJ2-4 and V is TRBV19; 8 bases are shared with TRBD1. The trim removed 3 bases at V and 0 bases at J, leaving 1 base unmatched. Germline lookup yields CDR1 LNHDA and CDR2 SQIVND (reference sequence). This CDR3 is built from 15 residues. The CDR3 spells CASSIRGLAKNIQYF. Here the CDR3 DNA reads TGTGCCAGTAGTATCAGGGGGCTAGCCAAAAACATTCAGTACTTC.

The genes are TRBV15 and TRBJ1-1; D remains ambiguous. V lost 5 bases to trimming and J lost 1 base, with 14 bases between them. This CDR3 has 15 residues. The V gene's germline CDR1 is LNHNV and CDR2 YYDKDF (reference sequence). CDR3 coding DNA: TGTGCCACCAGCCCCTCGGGATTTAAGAACACTGAAGCTTTCTTT. It yields the protein CATSPSGFKNTEAFF.

The chain joins TRBV5-5 to TRBJ2-3; 7 bases are shared with TRBD2. Trimming at V came to 4 bases and at J to 4 bases, leaving 9 bases not matched to a gene. The germline gives CDR1 SGHKS, CDR2 YYEKEE (reference sequence). This CDR3 comprises 15 residues. The CDR3 DNA follows: TGTGCCAGCAGCCCGTGGACTAGAGGTGCAGATACGCAGTATTTT. Translating it yields CASSPWTRGADTQYF.

The genes are TRBV2 and TRBJ2-7; possible D gene TRBD1, 5 bases. This CDR3 is built from 14 residues. Per the germline V gene, CDR1 is SNHLY and CDR2 is FYNNEI. Trimming shortened V by 7 bases and J by 7 bases, and 20 bases separated the two germline ends. The CDR3 region is CASTKARVGTEQYF. CDR3 sequence (DNA): TGTGCCAGCACCAAAGCCAGGGTGGGTACGGAGCAGTACTTC.

This clone was observed once. This chain uses TRBV10-3 with TRBJ2-1; TRBD2 matches at 8 bases. V trimming: 3 bases; J trimming: 7 bases; junction bases outside the gene matches: 8. There are 15 residues in the CDR3. CDR1 and CDR2 (germline): ENHRY, SYGVKD. The CDR3 bases are TGTGCCATCAGTGATGGGGCGGGAGGTAAAAATGAGCAGTTCTTC. It encodes CAISDGAGGKNEQFF.

The chain uses TRBV27 and TRBJ2-7; D is perhaps TRBD1 (6 bases). Trimming stripped 2 bases from V and 3 bases from J, with 14 bases between. Germline V gene data show CDR1 as MNHEY and CDR2 as SMNVEV (reference sequence). The CDR3 runs 15 residues. This CDR3 reads CASSLKGTSFYEQYF. DNA of the CDR3: TGTGCCAGCAGTTTAAAAGGGACAAGTTTCTACGAGCAGTACTTC.

J is TRBJ2-7 and V is TRBV7-2, with a possible D match to TRBD2 (6 bases). The CDR3 extends over 14 amino acids. Germline CDR1 is SGHTA and CDR2 is FQGNSA. V lost 5 bases to trimming and J lost 4 bases, with 15 bases between them. CDR3 in amino acids: CASSLEGIKYEQYF. DNA of the CDR3: TGTGCCAGCAGCCTGGAGGGGATCAAGTACGAGCAGTACTTC.

The chain is built from TRBV29-1 and TRBJ1-1, with a possible D match to TRBD1 (6 bases). Germline CDR1 SQVTM, CDR2 ANQGSEA. V lost 6 bases, J lost 4 bases, and 21 bases lay in between. The CDR3 has 15 amino acids. CDR3 nucleotides: TGCAGCGTAGGGCTGGGGGGGCAGGTGGGCACTGAAGCTTTCTTT. Translation: CSVGLGGQVGTEAFF.

The gene calls are TRBV5-1 and TRBJ2-1, with a tentative D call TRBD2 (6 bases). Trimming removed 0 bases from V and 8 bases from J, with 15 bases in between. The CDR3 is 15 residues long. The V gene's germline CDR1 is SGHRS and CDR2 YFSETQ. The CDR3 is CASSLGGVRDHEQFF. In nucleotides, the CDR3 is TGCGCCAGCAGCTTGGGCGGGGTTAGGGACCATGAGCAGTTCTTC.

The chain recombines TRBV5-1 with TRBJ1-5, with 10 bases that match TRBD1. The germline V gene has CDR1 SGHRS and CDR2 YFSETQ. The CDR3 is 18 residues long. V was pared by 0 bases and J by 1 base, with 7 bases of the junction left unmatched. CDR3 region: CASSLGTGGGRSNQPQHF. CDR3 DNA: TGCGCCAGCAGCTTGGGGACAGGGGGAGGACGGAGCAATCAGCCCCAGCATTTT.

The rearrangement uses TRBV7-2 and TRBJ1-4; the D is unclear. Germline V gives CDR1 SGHTA, CDR2 FQGNSA. The CDR3 covers 14 residues. V was cut by 1 base and J by 7 bases, with 10 bases left in between. The CDR3 nucleotides read TGTGCCAGCAGCTTAGGGGGTGGAGGTGAAAAACTGTTTTTT. Translating gives CASSLGGGGEKLFF.

V is TRBV4-1 and J is TRBJ2-3, with TRBD2 matching over 13 bases. With 3 bases clipped from V and 4 bases from J, the junction kept 13 bases outside the gene matches. CDR3 length equals 19 residues. The germline V gene has CDR1 MGHRA and CDR2 YSYEKL. CDR3 region: CASSQVPTSGGFISDTQYF. Written as DNA, the CDR3 is TGCGCCAGCAGCCAGGTCCCGACTAGCGGGGGGTTTATCTCAGATACGCAGTATTTT.

J is TRBJ1-1 and V is TRBV24-1; tentative D call: TRBD1 (5 bases). Germline V gene lookup returns CDR1 KGHDR and CDR2 SFDVKD. This CDR3 region has 15 residues. V shed 5 bases and J shed 0 bases, with 12 bases lying between them. The CDR3 sequence is CATSASTALNTEAFF. The CDR3 DNA follows: TGTGCCACCAGTGCCTCGACAGCCCTGAACACTGAAGCTTTCTTT.

The chain couples TRBV7-3 to TRBJ2-1, with 10 bases matching TRBD2. The J segment lost 7 bases and the V segment lost 5 bases, leaving 8 bases of the junction unmatched. This CDR3 contains 15 residues. Looked up from germline, CDR1 is SGHTA and CDR2 is FQGTGA. CDR3 residues: CASSLSGGANNEQFF. In DNA, the CDR3 is TGTGCCAGCAGCCTAAGCGGGGGGGCTAATAATGAGCAGTTCTTC. Full variable domain (outside the CDR3, taken from reference TRBV7-3 and TRBJ2-1): GAGVSQTPSNKVTEKGKYVELRCDPISGHTALYWYRQSLGQGPEFLIYFQGTGAADDSGLPNDRFFAVRPEGSVSTLKIQRTERGDSAVYLCASSLSGGANNEQFFGPGTRLTVL.